The 19 T cell receptor beta chains below were found in one sample sequenced in a study of cytomegalovirus exposure and HLA in healthy donors. PCR was performed using 60 Vbeta and 13 Jbeta primers. Sequencing was performed with immunoSEQ multiplex PCR; in TCRdb, only in-frame clones are kept and a portion is missing. The top ten hold over 3.5% of the sample, which has approximately 190,000 clones, approximately 81% seen once. Sequencing was done on a sample of PBMCs. The receptor source for this set is a man aged 50 to 60 in good health and CMV-seronegative.

The chain uses TRBV12-2 and TRBJ2-7; TRBD2, the D gene given by the table, was not confirmed from the DNA. TRBV12-2 counts as a pseudogene. The CDR3 loop spans 15 amino acids. CDR3 nucleotides: TGTGCAAGTCGCTTAGCAACTAGCGGGGACTACGAGCAGTACTTC. Encoded protein: CASRLATSGDYEQYF.

The chain is built from TRBV27 and TRBJ2-1; 9 bases line up with TRBD1. Trimming removed 2 bases from V and 5 bases from J; junction bases left unmatched: 4. CDR1 is MNHEY and CDR2 is SMNVEV in the germline V gene (reference sequence). The CDR3 contains 15 residues. CDR3 residues: CASSLGTGPNNEQFF. CDR3 in DNA: TGTGCCAGCAGTTTAGGGACAGGGCCTAACAATGAGCAGTTCTTC.

This clone was detected only a few times. V usage is TRBV2 and J usage is TRBJ2-2; 15 nucleotides align to TRBD2. The CDR3 runs 19 residues. The V segment lost 5 bases and the J segment 2 bases; nucleotides outside the gene matches: 9. From germline, CDR1 is SNHLY and CDR2 FYNNEI. DNA for the CDR3: TGTGCCAGCAGTACCACCCGGACTAGCGGGGGGGCTAACACCGGGGAGCTGTTTTTT. Its protein product is CASSTTRTSGGANTGELFF.

The V gene is TRBV19, the J gene TRBJ1-5; the match to TRBD1 covers 7 bases. The V gene end was trimmed by 9 bases and the J gene end by 0 bases; junction bases not matched to a gene: 8. Per germline, CDR1 LNHDA and CDR2 SQIVND (reference sequence). This CDR3 spans 15 amino acids. The CDR3 nucleotides are TGTGCCAGCCTTGGGACAGATCATAGCAATCAGCCCCAGCATTTT. Protein sequence: CASLGTDHSNQPQHF.

The chain uses TRBV6-5 and TRBJ1-4; maybe TRBD1 (6 bases). CDR1 and CDR2 from the germline V gene are MNHEY and SVGAGI. The CDR3 length is 13 residues. Trimming left V 5 bases short and J 6 bases short, with 10 bases between. CDR3 protein: CASSRTVYEKLFF. The CDR3 DNA follows: TGTGCCAGCAGTCGGACAGTTTATGAAAAACTGTTTTTT.

This sequence joins TRBV19 and TRBJ1-1; 7 bases fit TRBD1. This CDR3 has 15 amino acids. Looked up from germline, CDR1 is LNHDA and CDR2 is SQIVND (reference sequence). Unmatched junction bases numbered 12, after V lost 10 bases and J lost 1 base. The CDR3 DNA sequence: TGTGCCACCGTTCGACAGGGTCTGGGGAACACTGAAGCTTTCTTT. Its protein product is CATVRQGLGNTEAFF.

This clone came up once. The V and J genes are TRBV7-2 and TRBJ2-3; 9 nucleotides align to TRBD2. The germline V gene has CDR1 SGHTA and CDR2 FQGNSA. The trim removed 5 bases at V and 10 bases at J, leaving 10 bases unmatched. This CDR3 is 14 amino acids long. The CDR3 spells CASSVVAGGEPQYF. Written as DNA, the CDR3 is TGTGCCAGCAGCGTAGTGGCGGGGGGGGAGCCGCAGTATTTT.

V is TRBV7-2 and J is TRBJ1-1; TRBD1 is a possible D gene (6 bases). Germline CDR1 reads SGHTA; CDR2 reads FQGNSA. The CDR3 runs to 14 residues. V lost 2 bases, J lost 5 bases, and 12 bases lay in between. DNA of the CDR3: TGTGCCAGCAGCTTAAGTGGGGGCGCAACTGAAGCTTTCTTT. It specifies CASSLSGGATEAFF.

The V call is TRBV19, the J call TRBJ2-5, with 10 bases lining up with TRBD2. This CDR3 has 16 amino acids. V gave up 5 bases and J gave up 1 base; unmatched junction bases: 7. Germline values: CDR1 LNHDA, CDR2 SQIVND (reference sequence). This CDR3 is CASSLGLAELQETQYF. In nucleotides, the CDR3 is TGTGCCAGTAGTCTTGGACTAGCGGAACTCCAAGAGACCCAGTACTTC.

This clone showed up just once. This sequence joins TRBV6-1 and TRBJ1-2, with 7 bases matching TRBD1. The CDR3 extends over 15 amino acids. Germline CDR1 MNHNS, CDR2 SASEGT. J was trimmed by 0 bases and V by 5 bases; bases with no gene match: 6. The CDR3 DNA reads as TGTGCCAGCAGTACAGGGGAATACTCTAACTATGGCTACACCTTC. This translates into CASSTGEYSNYGYTF.

V gene TRBV5-6 combines with J gene TRBJ2-5; 8 bases align to TRBD1. This CDR3 has 15 residues. Losses at the gene ends were 4 bases for V and 3 bases for J; bases not matched to a gene: 8. The germline V gene has CDR1 SGHDT and CDR2 YYEEEE. The CDR3 loop is CASSLTQGVKETQYF. Written as DNA, the CDR3 is TGTGCCAGCAGCCTGACACAGGGGGTTAAAGAGACCCAGTACTTC.

This rearrangement joins TRBV5-6 to TRBJ2-5; TRBD1 agrees at 9 bases. CDR1 is SGHDT, CDR2 YYEEEE, per germline. With V trimmed by 4 bases and J by 2 bases, 6 bases remained unmatched. The CDR3 runs to 15 residues. CDR3 nucleotides: TGTGCCAGCAGCACCCCGGGACAGGGACAAGAGACCCAGTACTTC. The encoded protein is CASSTPGQGQETQYF. Full variable domain (remainder filled in from reference TRBV5-6 and TRBJ2-5): DAGVTQSPTHLIKTRGQQVTLRCSPKSGHDTVSWYQQALGQGPQFIFQYYEEEERQRGNFPDRFSGHQFPNYSSELNVNALLLGDSALYLCASSTPGQGQETQYFGPGTRLLVL.

The chain carries TRBV6-6 and TRBJ2-1; D remains ambiguous. This CDR3 comprises 11 residues. Trimming took 7 bases from V and 8 from J, leaving 9 bases between them. Germline-derived CDR1 and CDR2 are MNHNY and SVGAGI (reference sequence). CDR3 bases: TGTGCCAGCACTAAGTTGGATGAGCAGTTCTTC. Translation: CASTKLDEQFF.

The V gene is TRBV9, the J gene TRBJ2-5; TRBD2 agrees at 8 bases. The CDR3 has 16 amino acids. The trim removed 0 bases at V and 1 base at J, leaving 5 bases unmatched. Looked up from germline, CDR1 is SGDLS and CDR2 is YYNGEE. CDR3 region: CASSVGGRGVQETQYF. The DNA of the CDR3 is TGTGCCAGCAGCGTAGGGGGGCGGGGGGTCCAAGAGACCCAGTACTTC.

The rearrangement joins TRBV7-2 to TRBJ2-3; 8 bases map to TRBD2. Per germline, CDR1 SGHTA and CDR2 FQGNSA. With 5 bases clipped from V and 5 bases from J, the junction kept 12 bases outside the gene matches. The CDR3 runs to 16 residues. The CDR3 nucleotides read TGTGCCAGCAGCGTTATCGGGGGGGCCGGTGGAGATACGCAGTATTTT. It yields the protein CASSVIGGAGGDTQYF.

A remark on this clone: Other DNA sequences in the sample encode the same CDR3. This chain links TRBV7-9 with TRBJ1-5; 9 nucleotides agree with TRBD1. The J segment lost 5 bases and the V segment lost 5 bases, leaving 4 bases of the junction unmatched. CDR3 length: 14 amino acids. Germline loops: CDR1 SEHNR, CDR2 FQNEAQ (reference sequence). The DNA of the CDR3 is TGTGCCAGCAGCCTGGACAGGGGTGATCAGCCCCAGCATTTT. It is translated as CASSLDRGDQPQHF.

The V and J genes are TRBV5-6 and TRBJ1-3; D remains unclear. CDR3 length: 16 amino acids. Trimming cost V 2 bases and J 2 bases, with 14 bases left between them. Per germline, CDR1 SGHDT and CDR2 YYEEEE. CDR3 bases: TGTGCCAGCAGCTTACCGCCGGGAGCCACTGGAAACACCATATATTTT. Translated, it gives CASSLPPGATGNTIYF.

The chain is built from TRBV18 and TRBJ1-4; weak D call: TRBD1 (6 bases). The CDR3 sequence is 17 residues long. With 3 bases removed from V and 2 bases from J, the gap between germline ends came to 16 bases. Germline V gene sequence: CDR1 KGHSH, CDR2 LQKENI. The CDR3 loop is CASSPIQQGGTNEKLFF. The CDR3 DNA sequence: TGTGCCAGCTCACCGATACAACAGGGTGGGACTAATGAAAAACTGTTTTTT.

The chain recombines TRBV18 with TRBJ2-5; no clear D. Judging by the DNA end, TRBJ2-7 fits better; the J call may be wrong. Germline lookup yields CDR1 KGHSH and CDR2 LQKENI. This CDR3 contains 13 residues. In nucleotides, the CDR3 is TGTGCCAGCTCACCACTCGGGTTCTACGAGCAGTACTTC. It encodes CASSPLGFYEQYF.